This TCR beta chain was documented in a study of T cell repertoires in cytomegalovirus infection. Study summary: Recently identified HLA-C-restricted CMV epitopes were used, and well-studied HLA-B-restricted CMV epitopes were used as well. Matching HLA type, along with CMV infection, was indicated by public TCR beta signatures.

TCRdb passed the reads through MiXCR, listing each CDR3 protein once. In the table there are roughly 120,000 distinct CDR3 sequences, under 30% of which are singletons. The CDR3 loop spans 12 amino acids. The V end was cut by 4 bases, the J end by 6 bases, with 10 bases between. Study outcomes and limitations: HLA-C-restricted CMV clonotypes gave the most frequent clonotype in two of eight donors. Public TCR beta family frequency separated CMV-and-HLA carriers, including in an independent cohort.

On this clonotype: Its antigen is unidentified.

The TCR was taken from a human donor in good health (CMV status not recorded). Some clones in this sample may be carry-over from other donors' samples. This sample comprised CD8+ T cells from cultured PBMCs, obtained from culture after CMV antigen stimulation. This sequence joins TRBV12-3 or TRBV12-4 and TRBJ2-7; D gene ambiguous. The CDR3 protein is CASSSFNGEQYF. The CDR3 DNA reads TGTGCCAGCAGTTCCTTCAATGGCGAGCAGTACTTC.